This record looks at one TCR beta chain sequence and its context. The length of the CDR3 is 15 residues. V lost 5 bases to trimming and J lost 5 bases; unmatched junction nucleotides: 6. The germline CDR1 and CDR2 sequences are MNHEY and SVGAGI. This sample was taken from a study of shared clonotypes between healthy human individuals. Study information: Sampling drew on donors who were a couple of women and three men aged 18 to 49. Every donor yielded three CD4 naive, three CD4 memory, two CD8 naive and one CD8 memory plate.

Measured with immunoSEQ multiplex PCR; TCRdb has only the in-frame clones, and not every one. The sample holds 730,000 or so clones, about 78% seen once. Participating donors were healthy, HIV-negative adults free of recent acute infections or vaccinations. This clonotype was sampled from a woman aged 25 to 39 in good health. Sequences were obtained from memory CD4+ T cells sorted from blood. The sample's subset: CD45RA-negative fraction. V and J are TRBV6-5 and TRBJ2-3, with TRBD2 matching 11 bases. The CDR3 nucleotides are TGTGCCAGCAGTCCCGGGACTAGCGGCAGAGATACGCAGTATTTT. Translation gives CASSPGTSGRDTQYF.